The TCR beta chain described here comes from a study of CD8 T cells in Susac syndrome. The CDR3 extends over 14 amino acids. V was clipped by 3 bases and J by 5 bases, with 13 bases between them. Germline CDR1 KGHSH, CDR2 LQKENI. The count of this clonotype is one. RNA amounts of 0.5 to 1 ug underwent reverse transcription with random hexamers. A single record per CDR3 protein comes from TCRdb applying MiXCR to the immunoSEQ multiplex PCR reads. The sample lists around 200,000 distinct CDR3 sequences; over 90% were seen once. Material: CD4+ T cells from PBMCs. The chain employs TRBV18 and TRBJ2-5; D perhaps matches TRBD1 (5 bases). The sequence came from a human donor with multiple sclerosis. The DNA of the CDR3 is TGTGCCAGCTCACCCAACAGGAACAGGGAGACCCAGTACTTC. Translation gives CASSPNRNRETQYF. Full variable domain (missing parts from reference TRBV18 and TRBJ2-5): NAGVMQNPRHLVRRRGQEARLRCSPMKGHSHVYWYRQLPEEGLKFMVYLQKENIIDESGMPKERFSAEFPKEGPSILRIQQVVRGDSAAYFCASSPNRNRETQYFGPGTRLLVL.